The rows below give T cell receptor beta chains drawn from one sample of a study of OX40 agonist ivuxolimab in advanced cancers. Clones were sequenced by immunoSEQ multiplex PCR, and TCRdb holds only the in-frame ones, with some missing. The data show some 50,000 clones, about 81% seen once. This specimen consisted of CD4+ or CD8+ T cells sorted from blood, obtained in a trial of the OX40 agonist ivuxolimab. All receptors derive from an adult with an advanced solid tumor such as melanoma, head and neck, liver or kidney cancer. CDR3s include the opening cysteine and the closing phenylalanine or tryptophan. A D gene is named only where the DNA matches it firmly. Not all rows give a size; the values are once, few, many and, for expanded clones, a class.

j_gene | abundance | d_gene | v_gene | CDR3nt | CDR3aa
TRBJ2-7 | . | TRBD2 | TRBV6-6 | TGTGCCAGCAGTTGGACTAGTCTGATCGAGCAGTACTTC | CASSWTSLIEQYF
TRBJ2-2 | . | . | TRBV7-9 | TGTGCCGGCAGACTCTCCGCGAACACCGGGGAGCTGTTTTTT | CAGRLSANTGELFF
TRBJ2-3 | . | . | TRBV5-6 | TGTGCCAGCAGCAGGGGATTGGGAACAGATACGCAGTATTTT | CASSRGLGTDTQYF
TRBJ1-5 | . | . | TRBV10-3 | TGTGCCATCAGTGCGCGGCAGGGAAATCAGCCCCAGCATTTT | CAISARQGNQPQHF
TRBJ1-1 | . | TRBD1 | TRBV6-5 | TGTGCCAGCAGGACAGGGCGGGAAGCTTTCTTT | CASRTGREAFF
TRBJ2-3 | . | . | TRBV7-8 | TGTGCCAGCAGCCCCGACTACAGCACAGATACGCAGTATTTT | CASSPDYSTDTQYF
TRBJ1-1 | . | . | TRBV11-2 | TGTGCCAGCAGCTCCAACCTGGACATGAACACTGAAGCTTTCTTT | CASSSNLDMNTEAFF
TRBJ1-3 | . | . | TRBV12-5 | TGTGCTAGTGGTTTGGGAGGTGGAAACACCATATATTTT | CASGLGGGNTIYF
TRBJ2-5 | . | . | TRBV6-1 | TGTGCCAGCAGTGAAGGGGGTTGGAGACAGCTCCAAGAGACCCAGTACTTC | CASSEGGWRQLQETQYF
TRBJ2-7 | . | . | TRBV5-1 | TGCGCCAGCAGCTCTGGGTCGACCACCTCGGAAGAGCAGTACTTC | CASSSGSTTSEEQYF
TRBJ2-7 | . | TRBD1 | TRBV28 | TGTGCCAGCAGGGGGACAGGGAACTACGAGCAGTACTTC | CASRGTGNYEQYF
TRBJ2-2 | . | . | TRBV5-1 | TGCGCCAGCAGCTATAACAGGGTCGGGGAGCTGTTTTTT | CASSYNRVGELFF
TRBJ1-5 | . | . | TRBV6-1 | TGTGCCAGCAGTCCCACCCCTTCAGGTCCGGCCCAGCATTTT | CASSPTPSGPAQHF
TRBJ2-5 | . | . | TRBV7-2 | TGTGCCAGCAGCTCAGATGTGGGGGCGGAGACCCAGTACTTC | CASSSDVGAETQYF
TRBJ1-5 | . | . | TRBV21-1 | TGTGCCAGCAGCAAATCTGCAGGGGAGATTAGTAGCAATCAGCCCCAGCATTTT | CASSKSAGEISSNQPQHF
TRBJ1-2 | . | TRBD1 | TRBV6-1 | TGTGCCAGCAGTGCAGGGACAGGGGAGGATGATGGCTACACCTTC | CASSAGTGEDDGYTF
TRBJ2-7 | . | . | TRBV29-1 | TGCAGCGTTGTAAAAAGCTCCTACGAGCAGTACTTC | CSVVKSSYEQYF
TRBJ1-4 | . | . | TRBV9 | TGTGCCAGCAGCGCCTGGACGGGAAATAATGAAAAACTGTTTTTT | CASSAWTGNNEKLFF
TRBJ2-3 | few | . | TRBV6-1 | TGTGCCAGCAGTAAAACAGGAGCCACAGATACGCAGTATTTT | CASSKTGATDTQYF